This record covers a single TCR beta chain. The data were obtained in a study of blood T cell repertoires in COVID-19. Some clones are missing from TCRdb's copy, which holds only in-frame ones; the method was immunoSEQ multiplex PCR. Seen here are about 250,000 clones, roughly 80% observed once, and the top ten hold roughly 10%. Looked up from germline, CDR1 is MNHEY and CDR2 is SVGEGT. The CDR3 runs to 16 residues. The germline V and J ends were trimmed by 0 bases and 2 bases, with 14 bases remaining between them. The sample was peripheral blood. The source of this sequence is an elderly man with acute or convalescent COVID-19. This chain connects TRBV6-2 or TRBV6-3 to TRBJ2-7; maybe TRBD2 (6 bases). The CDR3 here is CASSYSRDFSPYEQYF. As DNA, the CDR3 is TGTGCCAGCAGTTACTCAAGGGACTTCTCTCCCTACGAGCAGTACTTC.